This T cell receptor (beta chain) was retrieved from a study of shared clonotypes between healthy human individuals (TCRdb year 2020). Regarding the complete study: Two women and a few men aged 18 to 49 years were included in the cohort. Per donor, leukapheresis produced somewhere between about 0.94 and 9 billion PBMCs. The study deeply sequenced blood TCR repertoires of about five healthy adults to estimate repertoire size and the extent of clonotype sharing between individuals. For each donor, CD4 naive and CD4 memory were each run on three plates, CD8 naive on two plates, and CD8 memory on one plate. To increase sequencing depth and limit assay-specific biases, TCR repertoire library preparation and sequencing were carried out by different laboratories using diverse techniques. Points the paper makes about the study in general: Sampling was restricted to blood, and TCR repertoires in tissues likely differ from the TCR repertoires found in blood. Larger estimated clonotype richness was generally found for naive subsets than for memory subsets. Compared with non-shared clonotypes, the clonotypes found in all four sorted-subset donors had higher generation probabilities. Even with the large sequencing depth, rarefaction of the sorted-subset datasets indicated that sequencing was incomplete. Because the study included a small number of donors, the genetic and exposure-history diversity represented was limited. Across four donors, roughly 5% of naive CD4, approximately 3.5% of naive CD8, 2% to 2.5% of memory CD4, and over 0.35% of memory CD8 clonotypes were shared. Based on pairwise subsampling, the degree of clonotype sharing among donors was expected to be affected by sequencing depth.

On this clone: Its cognate antigen has yet to be identified. No qualities accompany the bases; no much larger clone lies one base away.

For the CD8 naive samples, CD45RO-negative cells were positively selected for CCR7, yielding a CD45RA+CCR7+ population from which TemRA cells were excluded. Donors were healthy HIV-negative adults with no recently reported acute infections or vaccinations. Only Caucasian adults living in Nashville, Tennessee, USA were represented among the donors. After blood collection by leukapheresis, PBMCs were isolated using Ficoll-Histopaque density gradient centrifugation and then cryopreserved in the vapor phase of liquid nitrogen. Analytical flow cytometry was used to check the purity and quantity of every magnetically sorted T cell population. From each sorted fraction, genomic DNA was isolated and quantified by UV absorbance on a Nanodrop 2000c. CDR1 and CDR2, per the germline V gene (reference sequence), are PRHDT and FYEKMQ. Taken from cysteine to phenylalanine, the CDR3 has 14 residues. Only CDR3 DNA is held: 42 bases, read in frame from base 1. V loses 4 bases of germline sequence and J loses 7 bases, and the interval between the two ends is 13 bases.

TCR CDR3 regions were amplified from genomic DNA by multiplex PCR using the deep immunoSEQ assay. Extracted genomic DNA from each cell subset was spread evenly across all wells of several immunoSEQ 96-well plates, with each plate serving as a replicate. Each replicate PCR for sorted subsets received roughly 0.2 ug genomic DNA, equal to around 32,000 T cell genomes. Purified libraries were quantified with a Qubit 3.0 fluorometer, sized on a Bioanalyzer 2100, and re-quantified with the KAPA Library Quantification kit. Every immunoSEQ 96-well plate was sequenced on a dedicated single-read 150-cycle Illumina NextSeq 550 flow cell. On the authors' methods: Because the immunoSEQ output included only junctional sequences and no quality scores, the filtering could not be the same as the filtering used for full-length reads. To assign V/J genes and CDR3, sequences were annotated against IMGT germline references using PyIR, a Python wrapper for IgBLAST v1.9. Reads were filtered out if the reads had weak V/J assignments (E-value above 1e-6), no CDR3, stop codons, out-of-frame junctions, or ambiguous translated residues. V3J clonotypes were defined as sequences sharing an identical inferred V gene, J gene, and CDR3 amino acid sequence. Percentage overlap between repertoires was calculated by dividing the number of shared unique clonotypes by the size of the smaller repertoire. RTK rarefaction, the Chao1 estimator, and Recon v2.1 estimates of unobserved clonotypes were used to assess repertoire richness. Generation probabilities were computed with OLGA for all TCRbeta clonotypes obtained by the gDNA method from a handful of donors. TCRdb holds this immuneACCESS table with in-frame rearrangements only. Some clones are missing; in checked studies, unresolved V genes explain under half, and the rest has no known cause. From that table come the V and J calls and clone size; the DNA was used to work out D and trimming. The sample table contains roughly 2.1 million clones; only one count was recorded for about 93% of them. Roughly 1.7% of the sample is taken by the ten largest.

Sequenced: naive CD8+ T cells from PBMCs. In light of the paper, this sample's cell subset or site label describes: CD45RA+CCR7+. The sequence was obtained from a man between 18 and 29 years old in good health. Some clones in this sample may be carry-over from other donors' samples. The rearrangement joined TRBV13 to TRBJ1-4, with TRBD1 tentatively as D gene (6 bases match). The CDR3 amino acid sequence is: CASSSSGGIEKLFF. The nucleotides read TGTGCCAGCAGCTCGAGTGGGGGCATTGAAAAACTGTTTTTT.